These 25 T cell receptor beta chains share one sample of origin, sequenced in a study of T cell repertoires in cytomegalovirus infection. TCRdb itself ran the reads through MiXCR, one entry per CDR3 protein. The sample shows some 110,000 distinct CDR3 sequences, about a tenth of them seen only once. The antigens of these receptors remain unknown. The sequenced material came from PBMCs, sequenced either directly or after in vitro stimulation (not recorded which). Every receptor here comes from a human donor in good health (CMV status not recorded). Some clones in this sample may be carry-over from other donors' samples.

This clonotype was recorded at least ten times. The genes are TRBV28 and TRBJ1-2; D is undetermined. V lost 5 bases and J 14 bases, leaving 24 bases between the germline ends. This CDR3 is built from 14 residues. The germline V gene encodes CDR1 MDHEN and CDR2 SYDVKM. CDR3 coding DNA: TGTGCCAGCAGTACCCCCGGCACCTTCGTTGGGCCAACCTTC. Translating it yields CASSTPGTFVGPTF.

Ten or more counts support this clonotype. The rearrangement uses TRBV7-2 and TRBJ1-2, with D possibly TRBD1 on 5 matching bases. Deletions cut 6 bases from V and 5 bases from J, with 10 bases between. Germline V gene sequence: CDR1 SGHTA, CDR2 FQGNSA. The CDR3 is 12 amino acids. CDR3 coding DNA: TGTGCCAGCAGTGGCAGGGTTTATGGCTACACCTTC. Translation gives CASSGRVYGYTF.

The table lists this clonotype with a few counts. CDR3 amino acids: CATSRDYREGNGYTF. CDR3 nucleotides: TGTGCCACCAGCAGAGATTACAGGGAAGGGAATGGCTACACCTTC. V is TRBV15 and J is TRBJ1-2, with D tentatively TRBD1 (6 bases). V was clipped by 0 bases and J by 6 bases, with 14 bases between them. Germline CDR1 reads LNHNV; CDR2 reads YYDKDF (reference sequence). This CDR3 comprises 15 residues.

V usage is TRBV7-9 and J usage is TRBJ1-1; D gene ambiguous. The V and J ends lost 1 base and 3 bases respectively, with 9 bases between them. The CDR3 length is 14 residues. Germline-derived CDR1 and CDR2 are SEHNR and FQNEAQ (reference sequence). The CDR3 here is CASSLGGEYTEAFF. In nucleotides, the CDR3 is TGTGCCAGCAGCTTAGGAGGAGAGTACACTGAAGCTTTCTTT.

The rearrangement links TRBV12-3 or TRBV12-4 to TRBJ2-3, with TRBD1 identical over 10 bases. CDR3 length: 15 residues. V dropped 1 base and J dropped 6; count of bases not matched to a gene: 4. Here the CDR3 reads CASSLVGQGFDTQYF. In nucleotides, the CDR3 is TGTGCCAGCAGTTTAGTGGGACAGGGGTTTGATACGCAGTATTTT.

This clonotype was observed at least ten times. V usage is TRBV7-8 and J usage is TRBJ2-5; TRBD1 matches 11 bases. Germline CDR1 SGHVS, CDR2 FQNEAQ. This CDR3 region has 14 residues. Unmatched junction bases numbered 3, after V lost 4 bases and J lost 5 bases. The CDR3 region has the DNA TGTGCCAGCAGCTGGACAGGGGGCGGCGAGACCCAGTACTTC. Translated, it gives CASSWTGGGETQYF.

The chain employs TRBV7-9 and TRBJ2-7; TRBD2 aligns across 7 bases. With V trimmed by 0 bases and J by 6 bases, 14 bases remained unmatched. The CDR3 loop spans 17 amino acids. Looked up from germline, CDR1 is SEHNR and CDR2 is FQNEAQ (reference sequence). The CDR3: CASSLAGLGGRRIEQYV. Written as DNA, the CDR3 is TGTGCCAGCAGCTTAGCAGGTTTGGGAGGGCGTCGCATCGAGCAGTACGTC.

V gene TRBV12-3 or TRBV12-4 combines with J gene TRBJ2-5; D may correspond to TRBD1 or TRBD2 (6 bases each). The CDR3 spans 14 residues. The germline V and J ends were trimmed by 5 bases and 5 bases, with 15 bases remaining between them. Here the CDR3 reads CASSLGGWGETQYF. CDR3 bases: TGTGCCAGCAGTCTGGGGGGCTGGGGTGAGACCCAGTACTTC.

This clonotype was seen many times. The chain is built from TRBV7-2 and TRBJ2-2, with D tentatively TRBD1 (5 bases). Trimming stripped 5 bases from V and 4 bases from J, with 17 bases between. CDR3 length equals 16 residues. Germline-derived CDR1 and CDR2 are SGHTA and FQGNSA. In DNA form, the CDR3 reads TGTGCCAGCAGCCGCCCATCAGGGTTGGGCACCGGGGAGCTGTTTTTT. It translates to CASSRPSGLGTGELFF.

This clonotype occurred many times. The V call is TRBV7-8, the J call TRBJ2-2; 8 bases map to TRBD1. The CDR3 covers 15 residues. Germline CDR1 and CDR2: SGHVS and FQNEAQ. V gave up 5 bases and J gave up 4 bases; unmatched junction bases: 6. CDR3 DNA sequence: TGTGCCAGCAGCCACCGGGACAGGCGCACCGGGGAGCTGTTTTTT. Amino acids: CASSHRDRRTGELFF.

This clonotype has ten or more counts. The chain joins TRBV11-3 to TRBJ2-2, with D perhaps given as TRBD1 or TRBD2 (5 bases each). Trimming pared 0 bases from V and 4 bases from J, leaving 12 bases between. CDR1 and CDR2 from the germline V gene are SGHNT and YENEEA. The CDR3 sequence is 16 residues long. CDR3 amino acids: CASSLERGRITGELFF. In DNA, the CDR3 is TGTGCCAGCAGCTTAGAGAGGGGTCGAATCACCGGGGAGCTGTTTTTT.

Ten or more counts support this clonotype. This chain joins TRBV7-2 and TRBJ2-4, with D possibly being TRBD1 (5 bases). In germline, CDR1 is SGHTA, CDR2 FQGNSA. V was pared by 3 bases and J by 7 bases, with 10 bases between. The CDR3 loop spans 13 amino acids. The CDR3 bases are TGTGCCAGCAGCTTTCAAGGGGTGAACATTCAGTACTTC. Its translation is CASSFQGVNIQYF.

This clonotype occurred many times. The gene calls are TRBV20-1 and TRBJ2-7; TRBD2 agrees at 9 bases. V lost 7 bases to trimming and J lost 5 bases; unmatched junction nucleotides: 21. This CDR3 is 17 amino acids long. The germline gives CDR1 DFQATT, CDR2 SNEGSKA (reference sequence). CDR3 in amino acids: CSVARSGSLAGKDEQYF. The CDR3 DNA reads as TGCAGTGTTGCACGTTCTGGGTCGCTAGCGGGAAAGGACGAGCAGTACTTC.

The rearrangement joins TRBV19 to TRBJ1-1; a weak D match, TRBD1 (5 bases). The CDR3 is made up of 14 amino acids. Per germline, CDR1 LNHDA and CDR2 SQIVND (reference sequence). V lost 3 bases and J 1 base, leaving 9 bases between the germline ends. Written as DNA, the CDR3 is TGTGCCAGTAGTATTGCTGACAGGAACACTGAAGCTTTCTTT. This gives the protein CASSIADRNTEAFF.

V is TRBV7-2 and J is TRBJ2-2; TRBD2 is a possible D gene (5 bases). Germline V gives CDR1 SGHTA, CDR2 FQGNSA. V dropped 0 bases and J dropped 7 bases, with 9 bases sitting between them. The CDR3 is 14 residues long. The CDR3: CASSLARGSGELFF. The CDR3 region has the DNA TGTGCCAGCAGCTTAGCTCGGGGTAGCGGGGAGCTGTTTTTT.

This clonotype was detected many times. The rearrangement links TRBV6-5 to TRBJ1-5, with D possibly being TRBD1 (6 bases). The CDR3 length is 13 residues. The germline V gene has CDR1 MNHEY and CDR2 SVGAGI. V lost 6 bases, J lost 5 bases, and 11 bases lay in between. The CDR3 DNA reads as TGTGCCAGCAGACGGGACACGGATCAGCCCCAGCATTTT. Its protein product is CASRRDTDQPQHF.

This clonotype has a count of ten or more. CDR3 residues: CASSANPSEQFF. CDR3 sequence (DNA): TGTGCCAGCAGCGCTAACCCCAGTGAGCAGTTCTTC. The rearrangement joins TRBV7-3 to TRBJ2-1; D ambiguous. Germline V gene lookup returns CDR1 SGHTA and CDR2 FQGTGA. CDR3 length equals 12 residues. The V gene lost 5 bases and the J gene lost 9 bases, with 11 bases spanning the gap. Together with reference TRBV7-3 and TRBJ2-1, the CDR3 gives the full variable domain: GAGVSQTPSNKVTEKGKYVELRCDPISGHTALYWYRQSLGQGPEFLIYFQGTGAADDSGLPNDRFFAVRPEGSVSTLKIQRTERGDSAVYLCASSANPSEQFFGPGTRLTVL.

This clonotype has ten or more counts. The V and J genes are TRBV6-2 or TRBV6-3 and TRBJ2-6, with D tentatively TRBD1 or TRBD2 (5 bases each). The length of the CDR3 is 17 residues. Trimming removed 5 bases from V and 0 bases from J, with 14 bases in between. The germline CDR1 and CDR2 sequences are MNHEY and SVGEGT. CDR3 sequence reads: CASSRSGRTSGANVLTF. CDR3 nucleotides: TGTGCCAGCAGTCGCTCGGGACGGACCTCTGGGGCCAACGTCCTGACTTTC.

In its sample, this clonotype was seen many times. CDR3: CASSQGEDMNTEAFF. Written as DNA, the CDR3 is TGCGCCAGCAGCCAAGGGGAGGACATGAACACTGAAGCTTTCTTT. The chain employs TRBV4-3 and TRBJ1-1; maybe TRBD1 (5 bases). The germline CDR1 and CDR2 sequences are LGHNA and YSLEER. Trimming shortened V by 1 base and J by 0 bases, and 9 bases separated the two germline ends. CDR3 length: 15 amino acids.

This clonotype was detected many times. This sequence joins TRBV28 and TRBJ2-1; 8 bases fit TRBD1. The CDR3 consists of 16 residues. Germline V CDR1 and CDR2: MDHEN, SYDVKM. J was trimmed by 6 bases and V by 2 bases; bases with no gene match: 9. CDR3 loop: CASSLPDRAPTNEQFF. The CDR3 coding sequence is TGTGCCAGCAGTTTACCGGACAGGGCCCCCACCAATGAGCAGTTCTTC. The full variable domain, its missing parts supplied by reference TRBV28 and TRBJ2-1, is DVKVTQSSRYLVKRTGEKVFLECVQDMDHENMFWYRQDPGLGLRLIYFSYDVKMKEKGDIPEGYSVSREKKERFSLILESASTNQTSMYLCASSLPDRAPTNEQFFGPGTRLTVL.

This clonotype occurred a few times. The chain carries TRBV6-2 or TRBV6-3 and TRBJ1-5; TRBD1 matches 10 bases. V gave up 7 bases and J gave up 3 bases; unmatched junction bases: 21. CDR1 and CDR2 (germline): MNHEY, SVGEGT. The CDR3 extends over 20 amino acids. CDR3 in DNA: TGTGCCAGCACCAAACCCCCGGGACAGGGGCCCTCCGGTCCCAATCAGCCCCAGCATTTT. It translates to CASTKPPGQGPSGPNQPQHF.

This clonotype came up many times. In DNA form, the CDR3 reads TGTGCCAGCAGCTTAGCAGGTCCGGATCAGCCCCAGCATTTT. This gives the protein CASSLAGPDQPQHF. V and J are TRBV7-2 and TRBJ1-5; D is undetermined. Germline CDR1 and CDR2: SGHTA and FQGNSA. The germline V and J ends were trimmed by 0 bases and 5 bases, with 8 bases remaining between them. The CDR3 is made up of 14 amino acids.

V usage is TRBV2 and J usage is TRBJ1-2; weak D call: TRBD1 (6 bases). CDR1 is SNHLY, CDR2 FYNNEI, per germline. Trimming removed 3 bases at V and 2 bases at J, with 16 bases between. The CDR3 is 16 residues long. As DNA, the CDR3 is TGTGCCAGCAGTGAGGAGATATACGGACAGAACTATGGCTACACCTTC. It translates to CASSEEIYGQNYGYTF.

This clonotype was found a few times. The CDR3 DNA sequence: TGCGCCAGCAGTTATCTCCAGGGACCCAGGAACACTGAAGCTTTCTTT. Residues: CASSYLQGPRNTEAFF. The V and J genes are TRBV5-1 and TRBJ1-1; tentatively, D is TRBD1 (5 bases). The germline CDR1 and CDR2 sequences are SGHRS and YFSETQ. The CDR3 extends over 16 amino acids. V lost 5 bases to trimming and J lost 1 base, with 18 bases between them. Based on the CDR3 plus reference TRBV5-1 and TRBJ1-1, the full variable domain is KAGVTQTPRYLIKTRGQQVTLSCSPISGHRSVSWYQQTPGQGLQFLFEYFSETQRNKGNFPGRFSGRQFSNSRSEMNVSTLELGDSALYLCASSYLQGPRNTEAFFGQGTRLTVV.

This clonotype was seen repeatedly, ten times or more. The chain employs TRBV6-1 and TRBJ1-1; D not certain. CDR3 size: 13 residues. From germline, CDR1 is MNHNS and CDR2 SASEGT. V was cut by 5 bases and J by 5 bases, with 12 bases left in between. CDR3 amino acids: CASSPAWKTEAFF. The CDR3 DNA follows: TGTGCCAGCAGTCCCGCCTGGAAGACTGAAGCTTTCTTT.